Shown below are 26 T cell receptor beta chains from a single sample sequenced in a study of Ad26.COV2.S vaccination and SARS-CoV-2 variants. TCRdb's table, derived via immunoSEQ multiplex PCR, lists solely in-frame clones and lacks some. The repertoire includes hundreds of thousands of clones, 80% to 90% of them detected once, and less than 3.5% sits in the top ten. Indicated treatment: over 15 received Ad26.COV2.S at low or high dose, single or two shots; about 5 received placebo; per-sample allocation not given. All samples were drawn on day 63, counting from the first vaccine or placebo injection. The sample was peripheral blood, taken in a trial of Ad26.COV2.S vaccine versus placebo. The receptors come from a person between 18 and 59 years old who received the Ad26.COV2.S COVID-19 vaccine or a placebo.

The chain links TRBV19 to TRBJ1-4; 7 positions match TRBD1. CDR3 length equals 16 residues. V shed 5 bases and J 4 bases; nucleotides not matched to a gene: 10. Germline CDR1 LNHDA, CDR2 SQIVND (reference sequence). The CDR3 sequence is CASSPRRDSFNEKLFF. The CDR3 coding sequence is TGTGCCAGTAGTCCCCGCCGGGACAGTTTTAATGAAAAACTGTTTTTT.

The J gene is TRBJ2-1, the V gene TRBV20-1; D possibly uses TRBD1 or TRBD2 (5 bases each). This CDR3 is 14 amino acids long. CDR1 and CDR2 from the germline V gene are DFQATT and SNEGSKA (reference sequence). Trimming removed 3 bases from V and 4 bases from J, with 13 bases in between. The CDR3 sequence is CSASTGTRYNEQFF. The CDR3 DNA reads TGCAGTGCTAGTACCGGGACCCGGTACAATGAGCAGTTCTTC.

CDR3 sequence (DNA): TGTGCCAGCAGCCTGAGGGGCAGCACAGATACGCAGTATTTT. Its translation is CASSLRGSTDTQYF. The genes are TRBV7-2 and TRBJ2-3; D may match TRBD1 or TRBD2 (5 bases each). Per the germline V gene, CDR1 is SGHTA and CDR2 is FQGNSA. Trimming pared 5 bases from V and 0 bases from J, leaving 9 bases between. The CDR3 length is 14 residues.

This chain joins TRBV6-5 and TRBJ2-7, with 7 bases that match TRBD2. The J segment lost 3 bases and the V segment lost 5 bases, leaving 7 bases of the junction unmatched. The CDR3 is 14 residues long. Germline-derived CDR1 and CDR2 are MNHEY and SVGAGI. The CDR3, as DNA: TGTGCCAGCAGTCGGGAGGTTATTAACTACGAGCAGTACTTC. Its translation is CASSREVINYEQYF.

The chain uses TRBV9 and TRBJ1-2; tentatively, D is TRBD1 (6 bases). Trimming took off 2 bases at V and 5 bases at J, with 13 bases between the two ends. There are 14 residues in the CDR3. Germline V lookup: CDR1 SGDLS, CDR2 YYNGEE. This CDR3 reads CASSVTGTSYGYTF. The CDR3 nucleotides are TGTGCCAGCAGCGTCACCGGGACATCATATGGCTACACCTTC.

This chain connects TRBV18 to TRBJ2-1, with D perhaps TRBD2 (6 bases). The V end was cut by 0 bases, the J end by 12 bases, with 18 bases between. The germline V gene has CDR1 KGHSH and CDR2 LQKENI. The CDR3 loop spans 15 amino acids. In DNA form, the CDR3 reads TGTGCCAGCTCACCACCAAATGGACTCCGAGCGGGGCAGTTCTTC. Amino acids: CASSPPNGLRAGQFF.

This clone was picked up one time. V is TRBV5-1 and J is TRBJ2-5, with 10 bases matching TRBD2. The germline V gene encodes CDR1 SGHRS and CDR2 YFSETQ. The CDR3 loop spans 16 amino acids. Trimming took 2 bases from V and 2 from J; bases not matched to a gene: 6. The CDR3 coding sequence is TGCGCCAGCAGCTTAAGTGTACTAGCGGGGCAAGAGACCCAGTACTTC. It encodes CASSLSVLAGQETQYF.

The chain recombines TRBV20-1 with TRBJ2-1; D is undetermined. V gave up 3 bases and J gave up 7 bases, with 10 bases separating them. The CDR3 length is 12 residues. Looked up from germline, CDR1 is DFQATT and CDR2 is SNEGSKA (reference sequence). CDR3 nucleotides: TGCAGTGCTAGTAAGATCGTGAATGAGCAGTTCTTC. Translating gives CSASKIVNEQFF.

This clone turned up a few times. The chain has TRBV10-2 and TRBJ2-2, with D possibly TRBD1 on 6 matching bases. The germline V gene encodes CDR1 WSHSY and CDR2 SAAADI. V was clipped by 6 bases and J by 4 bases, with 18 bases between them. The CDR3 has 16 residues. CDR3 sequence (DNA): TGCGCCAGCAGCGTATCTACAGGGTTTGGCACCGGGGAGCTGTTTTTT. The encoded protein is CASSVSTGFGTGELFF.

The genes are TRBV18 and TRBJ1-1; D unclear. The germline V and J ends were trimmed by 2 bases and 1 base, with 11 bases remaining between them. The CDR3 covers 15 residues. Looked up from germline, CDR1 is KGHSH and CDR2 is LQKENI. DNA for the CDR3: TGTGCCAGCTCACCAGGGCAGCTTGAGAACACTGAAGCTTTCTTT. This codes for CASSPGQLENTEAFF.

The chain carries TRBV7-2 and TRBJ2-2; either TRBD1 or TRBD2 may supply D (6 bases each). Trimming shortened V by 1 base and J by 4 bases, and 13 bases separated the two germline ends. The CDR3 contains 16 residues. In germline, CDR1 is SGHTA, CDR2 FQGNSA. The CDR3 region has the DNA TGTGCCAGCAGCTTAGTTTGGGGGGCGGGCACCGGGGAGCTGTTTTTT. Encoded protein: CASSLVWGAGTGELFF.

This clone showed up just a few times. The rearrangement uses TRBV4-1 and TRBJ1-1; the D gene is possibly TRBD1 (5 bases). Trimming stripped 3 bases from V and 1 base from J, with 12 bases between. The germline V gene has CDR1 MGHRA and CDR2 YSYEKL. The CDR3 contains 15 residues. This CDR3 reads CASSQLLTANTEAFF. The CDR3 DNA follows: TGCGCCAGCAGCCAGCTGTTGACAGCGAACACTGAAGCTTTCTTT.

The chain combines TRBV7-7 with TRBJ2-7; TRBD2 might be the D (6 bases). This CDR3 is 13 amino acids long. Germline CDR1 and CDR2: SSHAT and FNYEAQ (reference sequence). The V end lost 3 bases, the J end lost 3 bases, and 9 bases lay between the germline ends. The CDR3 DNA reads TGTGCCAGCAGCTTGCGGGAATACTACGAGCAGTACTTC. As protein: CASSLREYYEQYF.

This clone appeared a few times. The chain uses TRBV12-3 or TRBV12-4 and TRBJ1-5; D unresolved. V was cut by 1 base and J by 7 bases, with 8 bases left in between. The CDR3 sequence is 13 residues long. The CDR3 DNA reads as TGTGCCAGCAGTTTAGACTGGCAGCAGCCCCAGCATTTT. The encoded protein is CASSLDWQQPQHF.

J is TRBJ1-2 and V is TRBV9, with D uncertain. Per the germline V gene, CDR1 is SGDLS and CDR2 is YYNGEE. V lost 0 bases, J lost 3 bases, and 6 bases lay in between. The CDR3 totals 13 residues. As DNA, the CDR3 is TGTGCCAGCAGCGTAGATGAGGACTATGGCTACACCTTC. It codes for CASSVDEDYGYTF.

This CDR3 is CASSYPRDPRGANVLTF. The CDR3 region has the DNA TGTGCCAGCAGTTACCCCAGGGACCCCCGCGGGGCCAACGTCCTGACTTTC. The V gene is TRBV6-2 or TRBV6-3, the J gene TRBJ2-6; D assignment may be TRBD1 or TRBD2 (5 bases each). The germline V gene encodes CDR1 MNHEY and CDR2 SVGEGT. Trimming left V 2 bases short and J 4 bases short, with 15 bases between. This CDR3 has 17 amino acids.

The gene calls are TRBV11-2 and TRBJ1-1; D is ambiguous. V was pared by 0 bases and J by 1 base, with 6 bases between. The V gene's germline CDR1 is SGHAT and CDR2 FQNNGV. CDR3 length equals 14 residues. CDR3 nucleotides: TGTGCCAGCAGCTTAGAGGCTGGGAACACTGAAGCTTTCTTT. Residues: CASSLEAGNTEAFF.

This chain uses TRBV28 with TRBJ2-4; D is undetermined. Trimming left V 8 bases short and J 1 base short, with 15 bases between. This CDR3 region has 15 residues. Germline V gene sequence: CDR1 MDHEN, CDR2 SYDVKM. The CDR3 sequence is CASRTGRHAKNIQYF. As DNA, the CDR3 is TGTGCCAGCCGGACGGGTCGACATGCCAAAAACATTCAGTACTTC. The complete variable domain, with remaining parts taken from reference TRBV28 and TRBJ2-4, reads DVKVTQSSRYLVKRTGEKVFLECVQDMDHENMFWYRQDPGLGLRLIYFSYDVKMKEKGDIPEGYSVSREKKERFSLILESASTNQTSMYLCASRTGRHAKNIQYFGAGTRLSVL.

The V call is TRBV2, the J call TRBJ2-3; possible D gene TRBD2, 5 bases. Trimming shortened V by 2 bases and J by 1 base, and 10 bases separated the two germline ends. This CDR3 spans 15 amino acids. CDR1 SNHLY and CDR2 FYNNEI come from the germline V gene. The DNA for the CDR3 is TGTGCCAGCAGTGAATGGCTAGCAGGCACAGATACGCAGTATTTT. Translated: CASSEWLAGTDTQYF. The entire variable domain, with the rest obtained from reference TRBV2 and TRBJ2-3, is as follows: EPEVTQTPSHQVTQMGQEVILRCVPISNHLYFYWYRQILGQKVEFLVSFYNNEISEKSEIFDDQFSVERPDGSNFTLKIRSTKLEDSAMYFCASSEWLAGTDTQYFGPGTRLTVL.

J is TRBJ2-7 and V is TRBV3-1 (or the pseudogene TRBV3-2); tentatively, D is TRBD2 (5 bases). Germline V gene data show CDR1 as LGHDT and CDR2 as YNNKEL (reference sequence). V was pared by 6 bases and J by 3 bases, with 12 bases between. This CDR3 is 13 amino acids long. The CDR3, as DNA: TGTGCCAGCAGTCGGACTCGATACTACGAGCAGTACTTC. Encoded protein: CASSRTRYYEQYF.

The J gene is TRBJ2-3, the V gene TRBV10-3; unclear D gene. The CDR3 is 17 residues long. Germline assignment: CDR1 ENHRY and CDR2 SYGVKD. The V gene lost 0 bases and the J gene lost 2 bases, with 15 bases spanning the gap. CDR3 sequence (DNA): TGTGCCATCAGTGAGTCGAACTCGAACCTCTTCACAGATACGCAGTATTTT. Its protein is CAISESNSNLFTDTQYF.

This clone was found once. The J gene is TRBJ2-5, the V gene TRBV3-1 (or the pseudogene TRBV3-2); D is perhaps TRBD1 or TRBD2 (5 bases each). V was pared by 2 bases and J by 7 bases, with 20 bases between. The CDR3 totals 16 residues. Germline CDR1 reads LGHDT; CDR2 reads YNNKEL (reference sequence). The CDR3 DNA follows: TGTGCCAGCAGCCAACCAGGGACCGCCTTTGGGGGGACCCAGTACTTC. This translates into CASSQPGTAFGGTQYF.

The chain recombines TRBV11-3 with TRBJ2-2, with D perhaps matching TRBD2 (6 bases). Trimming shortened V by 5 bases and J by 6 bases, and 13 bases separated the two germline ends. In germline, CDR1 is SGHNT, CDR2 YENEEA. The CDR3 totals 14 residues. Here the CDR3 reads CASSQGLQPGELFF. The CDR3 DNA follows: TGTGCCAGCAGCCAGGGACTGCAGCCCGGGGAGCTGTTTTTT.

The rearrangement links TRBV29-1 to TRBJ2-1; the D gene could be TRBD1 or TRBD2 (5 bases each). Germline CDR1 reads SQVTM; CDR2 reads ANQGSEA. CDR3 size: 14 residues. V was pared by 4 bases and J by 8 bases, with 18 bases between. The CDR3 nucleotides are TGCAGCGTTGGATTGGGACGGCGGAGAGATGAGCAGTTCTTC. This codes for CSVGLGRRRDEQFF.

This chain connects TRBV4-1 to TRBJ1-5; D might be TRBD1 (5 bases). This CDR3 has 13 amino acids. Germline assignment: CDR1 MGHRA and CDR2 YSYEKL. Trimming shortened V by 0 bases and J by 6 bases, and 6 bases separated the two germline ends. CDR3 region: CASSQEGGQPQHF. The DNA of the CDR3 is TGCGCCAGCAGCCAAGAGGGGGGTCAGCCCCAGCATTTT.

The chain recombines TRBV12-5 with TRBJ2-7; D ambiguous. V dropped 4 bases and J dropped 2 bases, with 18 bases sitting between them. This CDR3 has 16 amino acids. The germline V gene has CDR1 LGHNT and CDR2 FRNRAP. The CDR3 sequence is CASGSLLALATYEQYF. CDR3 DNA: TGTGCTAGTGGTTCCCTCCTCGCCCTTGCCACCTACGAGCAGTACTTC.